The clone carrying this TCR beta chain has a handful of counts. Its antigen is undetermined. TCRdb itself ran the PCR reads through MiXCR, one entry per CDR3 protein. The sample holds approximately 630,000 distinct CDR3 sequences, around 25% seen once. Germline lookup yields CDR1 LNHDA and CDR2 SQIVND (reference sequence). Trimming cost V 7 bases and J 0 bases, with 18 bases left between them. The CDR3 is 16 amino acids. In the sort, naive CD8 T cells were defined as CD8+CD4-CCR7+CD45RA+. The data originate from a study of molecular identifiers for immune sequencing clone quantification. The study's findings and limits: Whereas clones above 20 RNA copies held under 1% of naive-cell molecules, they held over 98% of effector molecules.

The TCR comes from a human donor in good health. Some libraries in this study had Jurkat cell RNA spiked in. The sample was naive CD8+ T cells from blood, with Jurkat cell RNA spiked in. Noted subset: FACS-sorted CD8+CD4-CCR7+CD45RA+ naive T cells. The V and J genes are TRBV19 and TRBJ1-1; D remains ambiguous. The CDR3 nucleotides read TGTGCCAGTACCTCTCCCCCGGCAGTCTTGAACACTGAAGCTTTCTTT. It is translated as CASTSPPAVLNTEAFF.